A single sample is the source of the 23 T cell receptor beta chains below, sequenced in a study of identical twins. TCRdb reanalysed the 5' RACE reads using MiXCR and keeps one entry per CDR3 protein. This sample has hundreds of thousands of distinct CDR3 sequences, with around 12% found just once. These same records also appear under a second study, on yellow fever vaccine responses in identical twins.

Sequencing was carried out using PBMCs. These receptors were obtained from a woman aged 18-29 years in good health.

The rearrangement links TRBV5-1 to TRBJ2-7; D is possibly TRBD1 (7 bases). V shed 0 bases and J shed 4 bases, with 14 bases lying between them. This CDR3 has 15 residues. The germline gives CDR1 SGHRS, CDR2 YFSETQ. Here the CDR3 DNA reads TGCGCCAGCAGCTTGGCTCAGGGGGGCCCATACGAGCAGTACGTC. Translation: CASSLAQGGPYEQYV.

This clonotype was seen a handful of times. The CDR3 DNA follows: TGTGCCATCAGTGCCCTTGGGACTAGCGGAGAGACCCAGTACTTC. This gives the protein CAISALGTSGETQYF. This chain links TRBV10-3 with TRBJ2-5; 11 bases are a match to TRBD2. This CDR3 contains 15 residues. V was pared by 4 bases and J by 4 bases, with 5 bases of the junction left unmatched. Germline V CDR1 and CDR2: ENHRY, SYGVKD.

The CDR3 bases are TGTGCCAGCAGTTTAAAGGCGGGAGCGCCCTACGAGCAGTACTTC. It encodes CASSLKAGAPYEQYF. The rearrangement uses TRBV27 and TRBJ2-7; 7 nucleotides line up with TRBD2. The V gene end was trimmed by 2 bases and the J gene end by 2 bases; junction bases not matched to a gene: 6. The CDR3 consists of 15 residues. CDR1 is MNHEY and CDR2 is SMNVEV in the germline V gene (reference sequence).

A few counts support this clonotype. V usage is TRBV12-3 or TRBV12-4 and J usage is TRBJ2-7; a possible D gene is TRBD1 (6 bases). The CDR3 spans 20 residues. V lost 8 bases and J lost 0, with 32 bases in between. CDR3 loop: CASQQGHSRVVARSSYEQYV. Written as DNA, the CDR3 is TGTGCCAGCCAGCAGGGACACTCAAGGGTGGTAGCGCGAAGCTCCTACGAGCAGTACGTC.

This clonotype occurred a few times. The chain couples TRBV12-3 or TRBV12-4 to TRBJ2-7; a possible D gene is TRBD1 (5 bases). The CDR3 covers 12 residues. V was trimmed by 7 bases and J by 1 base, leaving 8 bases between them. The CDR3 loop reads CASTKGSYEQYF. As DNA, the CDR3 is TGTGCCAGCACCAAGGGGTCCTACGAGCAGTACTTC.

This clonotype has ten or more counts. The chain combines TRBV12-5 with TRBJ2-7; D is possibly TRBD2 (5 bases). The CDR3 is 14 amino acids. Germline CDR1 reads LGHNT; CDR2 reads FRNRAP. V gave up 6 bases and J gave up 7 bases, with 19 bases separating them. The CDR3 sequence is CASGLHSPSGEQYV. CDR3 nucleotide sequence: TGTGCTAGTGGCCTACACTCACCCTCGGGGGAGCAGTACGTC.

This clonotype was seen a few times. The chain recombines TRBV5-1 with TRBJ2-1, with a tentative D call TRBD2 (5 bases). V lost 4 bases and J lost 9, with 14 bases in between. The V gene's germline CDR1 is SGHRS and CDR2 YFSETQ. The CDR3 is made up of 13 amino acids. CDR3 in DNA: TGCGCCAGCAGCCCCCAGGACGAGGGTGAGCAGTTCTTC. Its protein is CASSPQDEGEQFF. Based on the CDR3 plus reference TRBV5-1 and TRBJ2-1, the full variable domain is KAGVTQTPRYLIKTRGQQVTLSCSPISGHRSVSWYQQTPGQGLQFLFEYFSETQRNKGNFPGRFSGRQFSNSRSEMNVSTLELGDSALYLCASSPQDEGEQFFGPGTRLTVL.

There are a few counts of this clonotype. This chain joins TRBV20-1 and TRBJ2-1, with 13 bases lining up with TRBD2. Germline CDR1 reads DFQATT; CDR2 reads SNEGSKA (reference sequence). The J segment lost 10 bases and the V segment lost 6 bases, leaving 12 bases of the junction unmatched. The CDR3 is 15 residues long. The CDR3 here is CSANTGTSGEVEQFF. For the CDR3, the DNA is TGCAGTGCCAACACCGGGACTAGCGGGGAGGTGGAGCAGTTCTTC.

V and J are TRBV4-1 and TRBJ1-6; 9 bases align to TRBD1. The CDR3 extends over 15 amino acids. CDR1 is MGHRA and CDR2 is YSYEKL in the germline V gene. V was clipped by 2 bases and J by 8 bases; unmatched bases: 4. CDR3 sequence reads: CASSQLQGADSPLHF. The CDR3 DNA sequence: TGCGCCAGCAGCCAACTACAGGGGGCGGATTCACCCCTCCACTTT.

This clonotype occurred a few times. The CDR3 DNA follows: TGTGCCAGCAGTACCCGGGGCCTAGGTGAAGCTTTCTTT. Protein sequence: CASSTRGLGEAFF. The chain employs TRBV7-6 and TRBJ1-1; TRBD1 might be the D (5 bases). V dropped 6 bases and J dropped 7 bases, with 15 bases sitting between them. Germline values: CDR1 SGHVS, CDR2 FNYEAQ. The CDR3 spans 13 residues.

This clonotype was seen a few times. The chain uses TRBV12-3 or TRBV12-4 and TRBJ2-7; 8 positions agree with TRBD2. CDR3 length equals 15 residues. With V trimmed by 5 bases and J by 0 bases, 6 bases remained unmatched. The CDR3 spells CASSREAGGSYEQYF. The CDR3 DNA follows: TGTGCCAGCAGTCGGGAGGCGGGAGGCTCCTACGAGCAGTACTTC.

The gene calls are TRBV29-1 and TRBJ1-2; D is uncertain. This CDR3 region has 12 residues. V gave up 2 bases and J gave up 5 bases, with 9 bases separating them. Germline V gives CDR1 SQVTM, CDR2 ANQGSEA. This CDR3 reads CSVEPSSYGYTF. Here the CDR3 DNA reads TGCAGCGTTGAACCCAGCTCGTATGGCTACACCTTC.

This clonotype turned up a few times. The chain uses TRBV6-9 and TRBJ2-5; tentatively, D is TRBD2 (6 bases). Trimming shortened V by 8 bases and J by 7 bases, and 20 bases separated the two germline ends. Per the germline V gene, CDR1 is MNHGY and CDR2 is SVAAGI. CDR3 length: 14 amino acids. CDR3 in amino acids: CASGGAGNEWTQYF. The DNA for the CDR3 is TGTGCCAGCGGAGGGGCGGGGAACGAATGGACCCAGTACTTC.

This clonotype was found a few times. This chain connects TRBV12-3 or TRBV12-4 to TRBJ2-5; no firm D call. The CDR3 is made up of 12 amino acids. V shed 5 bases and J shed 9 bases, with 13 bases lying between them. CDR3 DNA: TGTGCCAGCAGTCAACCCCGAGGAGCCCAGTACTTC. Its translation: CASSQPRGAQYF.

This clonotype came up many times. J is TRBJ1-2 and V is TRBV10-1, with D unclear. Trimming left V 3 bases short and J 4 bases short, with 9 bases between. Germline CDR1 is WNHNN and CDR2 is SYGVQD (reference sequence). This CDR3 is 13 amino acids long. CDR3 residues: CASSEGRGYGYTF. Written as DNA, the CDR3 is TGCGCCAGCAGTGAAGGACGGGGCTATGGCTACACCTTC.

This clonotype was detected a few times. This chain uses TRBV7-9 with TRBJ1-5; D not resolved. In germline, CDR1 is SEHNR, CDR2 FQNEAQ (reference sequence). Trimming pared 5 bases from V and 0 bases from J, leaving 14 bases between. This CDR3 has 16 residues. In DNA form, the CDR3 reads TGTGCCAGCAGCCTAATGATACGAGGTAGCAATCAGCCCCAGCATTTT. Its protein is CASSLMIRGSNQPQHF.

The chain links TRBV6-1 to TRBJ1-2, with 8 bases lining up with TRBD1. Unmatched junction bases numbered 4, after V lost 5 bases and J lost 2 bases. The germline gives CDR1 MNHNS, CDR2 SASEGT. This CDR3 region has 14 residues. The chain's CDR3 is CASSRDRLNYGYTF. The CDR3, as DNA: TGTGCCAGCAGTCGGGACAGGCTAAACTATGGCTACACCTTC.

The gene calls are TRBV29-1 and TRBJ2-7; tentatively, D is TRBD1 (6 bases). This CDR3 contains 16 residues. Germline V gives CDR1 SQVTM, CDR2 ANQGSEA. V gave up 2 bases and J gave up 1 base, with 18 bases separating them. The CDR3 loop reads CSVEMRDQDRSYEQYF. CDR3 DNA: TGCAGCGTTGAAATGAGGGATCAGGACAGATCCTACGAGCAGTACTTC.

This clonotype was seen ten or more times. The V gene is TRBV20-1, the J gene TRBJ1-5, with unresolved D. The germline V gene has CDR1 DFQATT and CDR2 SNEGSKA (reference sequence). This CDR3 has 12 residues. Trimming removed 5 bases at V and 4 bases at J, with 9 bases between. The CDR3 sequence: CSAGPGNQPQHF. CDR3 DNA sequence: TGCAGTGCTGGCCCAGGAAATCAGCCCCAGCATTTT.

The sample holds many counts of this clonotype. This chain joins TRBV12-3 or TRBV12-4 and TRBJ2-7; D is uncertain. The CDR3 is 14 amino acids. Between the trimmed V and J ends, which lost 6 bases and 2 bases, there was a span of 14 bases. CDR3 in DNA: TGTGCCAGCAGCTCTTTTGGGTCCACCTACGAGCAGTACTTC. Residues: CASSSFGSTYEQYF.

The J gene is TRBJ2-7, the V gene TRBV29-1, with 7 nucleotides matching TRBD2. V lost 1 base to trimming and J lost 2 bases; unmatched junction nucleotides: 8. The CDR3 length is 15 residues. Germline lookup yields CDR1 SQVTM and CDR2 ANQGSEA. The CDR3 nucleotides read TGCAGCGTTGAAGGAATCCGGGAGGCCCCCTACGAGCAGTACTTC. This encodes CSVEGIREAPYEQYF.

This clonotype was recorded many times. The chain carries TRBV12-3 or TRBV12-4 and TRBJ2-2, with 7 positions matching TRBD1. Trimming removed 5 bases from V and 6 bases from J; junction bases left unmatched: 6. The CDR3 totals 14 residues. CDR3: CASSKDRWSGELFF. Here the CDR3 DNA reads TGTGCCAGCAGTAAGGACAGGTGGTCCGGGGAGCTGTTTTTT.

This clonotype was found a few times. This chain joins TRBV5-1 and TRBJ2-1; D tentatively fits TRBD1 or TRBD2 (5 bases each). The CDR3 has 14 amino acids. V was cut by 4 bases and J by 9 bases, with 17 bases left in between. CDR1 and CDR2 from the germline V gene are SGHRS and YFSETQ. Written as DNA, the CDR3 is TGCGCCAGCAGCCTCTCGGGGCAGGGCTTTGAGCAGTTCTTC. It yields the protein CASSLSGQGFEQFF.